Shown below are 24 T cell receptor beta chains from a single sample sequenced in a study of blood T cell repertoires in COVID-19. The assay was immunoSEQ multiplex PCR, and TCRdb's table has in-frame clones only and misses some. The sample holds roughly 150,000 clones, roughly four fifths seen once. The sample comprised peripheral blood. These receptors were collected from a man between 60 and 75 years old with active or convalescent COVID-19.

The chain uses TRBV12-3 or TRBV12-4 and TRBJ1-2; possible D gene TRBD1, 6 bases. The CDR3 has 13 amino acids. V lost 5 bases and J lost 0, with 7 bases in between. CDR3 amino acids: CASSRQANYGYTF. The CDR3 bases are TGTGCCAGCAGTCGACAGGCTAACTATGGCTACACCTTC.

In this sample, this clone turned up once. V gene TRBV24-1 combines with J gene TRBJ2-3, with TRBD1 matching 11 bases. The CDR3 sequence is 17 residues long. The germline gives CDR1 KGHDR, CDR2 SFDVKD. V was clipped by 5 bases and J by 2 bases; unmatched bases: 8. CDR3 residues: CATSVHGQGAPTDTQYF. The CDR3 nucleotides are TGTGCCACCAGTGTTCATGGACAGGGGGCACCCACAGATACGCAGTATTTT.

The chain joins TRBV7-2 to TRBJ2-7; possibly TRBD1 for D (6 bases). The V gene's germline CDR1 is SGHTA and CDR2 FQGNSA. CDR3 length equals 15 residues. V dropped 4 bases and J dropped 5 bases, with 18 bases sitting between them. The CDR3 DNA reads TGTGCCAGCAGCTGGGGACAACCCGAGGCCCACGAGCAGTACTTC. Its translation is CASSWGQPEAHEQYF.

The chain joins TRBV5-1 to TRBJ2-1; 8 bases fit TRBD1. Germline CDR1 reads SGHRS; CDR2 reads YFSETQ. With V trimmed by 2 bases and J by 7 bases, 14 bases remained unmatched. The CDR3 contains 17 residues. The CDR3 spells CASSLPTGQGGRNEQFF. The CDR3 coding sequence is TGCGCCAGCAGCTTACCAACAGGACAGGGAGGACGGAATGAGCAGTTCTTC.

This chain joins TRBV6-5 and TRBJ1-2, with D perhaps TRBD1 (5 bases). The CDR3 length is 13 residues. V was pared by 6 bases and J by 3 bases, with 11 bases between. The germline V gene has CDR1 MNHEY and CDR2 SVGAGI. In DNA, the CDR3 is TGTGCCAGCAGACGGGGGTTGGACTATGGCTACACCTTC. It specifies CASRRGLDYGYTF.

The CDR3 DNA reads TGTGCCAGCCGACGACTAGCGGGAATAGAACTTGATACGCAGTATTTT. It codes for CASRRLAGIELDTQYF. This chain uses TRBV2 with TRBJ2-3, with 11 bases matching TRBD2. The CDR3 runs to 16 residues. Germline V gene sequence: CDR1 SNHLY, CDR2 FYNNEI. Trimming cost V 8 bases and J 6 bases; bases outside gene matches: 13.

This clone is medium-sized by share. The rearrangement links TRBV5-5 to TRBJ2-5; D perhaps matches TRBD1 (7 bases). Per the germline V gene, CDR1 is SGHKS and CDR2 is YYEKEE (reference sequence). Between the trimmed V and J ends, which lost 7 bases and 1 base, there was a span of 20 bases. CDR3 length: 16 amino acids. The CDR3 bases are TGTGCCAGCTTACTATCGACAGGGACTTCCCAAGAGACCCAGTACTTC. It translates to CASLLSTGTSQETQYF.

In nucleotides, the CDR3 is TGTGCCAGCAGCCAAGATCGAGGGGACAGACGCTATGGCTACACCTTC. As protein: CASSQDRGDRRYGYTF. This chain links TRBV3-1 (or the pseudogene TRBV3-2) with TRBJ1-2; 7 positions agree with TRBD1. J gave up 4 bases and V 0 bases, and 8 bases lay outside the gene matches. This CDR3 is 16 amino acids long. Looked up from germline, CDR1 is LGHDT and CDR2 is YNNKEL (reference sequence).

In its sample, this clone was seen a few times. This chain links TRBV6-5 with TRBJ1-1; no firm D call. The CDR3 contains 15 residues. The germline V gene has CDR1 MNHEY and CDR2 SVGAGI. The germline V and J ends were trimmed by 2 bases and 4 bases, with 14 bases remaining between them. The CDR3 bases are TGTGCCAGCAGTTACAACAGCCTGGCGGGCACTGAAGCTTTCTTT. Translating gives CASSYNSLAGTEAFF.

The V and J genes are TRBV10-2 and TRBJ2-7; 7 bases fit TRBD2. There are 13 residues in the CDR3. Germline V CDR1 and CDR2: WSHSY, SAAADI. J gave up 2 bases and V 2 bases, and 0 bases lay outside the gene matches. In nucleotides, the CDR3 is TGCGCCAGCAGTGAGCTAGCGGCCTACGAGCAGTACTTC. This gives the protein CASSELAAYEQYF.

The chain carries TRBV10-3 and TRBJ1-1; maybe TRBD1 (6 bases). The germline V and J ends were trimmed by 6 bases and 0 bases, with 14 bases remaining between them. From germline, CDR1 is ENHRY and CDR2 SYGVKD. There are 15 residues in the CDR3. CDR3 DNA sequence: TGTGCCATCAGGGAACCGGGACACCTGAACACTGAAGCTTTCTTT. As protein: CAIREPGHLNTEAFF.

This sequence joins TRBV7-5 and TRBJ2-4; TRBD2 was called by the table and not checked on the DNA. TRBV7-5 is given as a pseudogene. The CDR3 contains 14 residues. The CDR3 reads CARFSGGTKNIQYF. The DNA of the CDR3 is TGTGCCAGATTCTCGGGGGGGACCAAAAACATTCAGTACTTC.

This clone has more than one count but fewer than ten. This sequence joins TRBV18 and TRBJ2-3; TRBD1 is a possible D gene (6 bases). This CDR3 comprises 13 residues. Germline V gene sequence: CDR1 KGHSH, CDR2 LQKENI. Trimming cost V 3 bases and J 5 bases, with 9 bases left between them. The CDR3 DNA sequence: TGTGCCAGCTCACCCGGGACAATAGATACGCAGTATTTT. Translated: CASSPGTIDTQYF. Complete variable domain (other parts from reference TRBV18 and TRBJ2-3): NAGVMQNPRHLVRRRGQEARLRCSPMKGHSHVYWYRQLPEEGLKFMVYLQKENIIDESGMPKERFSAEFPKEGPSILRIQQVVRGDSAAYFCASSPGTIDTQYFGPGTRLTVL.

The J gene is TRBJ2-5, the V gene TRBV7-2; 9 bases are shared with TRBD2. With V trimmed by 4 bases and J by 2 bases, 5 bases remained unmatched. There are 15 residues in the CDR3. The V gene's germline CDR1 is SGHTA and CDR2 FQGNSA. Written as DNA, the CDR3 is TGTGCCAGCAGCTCTAGCGGGACCGTGCAAGAGACCCAGTACTTC. Its translation: CASSSSGTVQETQYF.

This clone was seen a few times. V is TRBV10-3 and J is TRBJ1-5, with D perhaps TRBD1 (6 bases). CDR1 is ENHRY and CDR2 is SYGVKD in the germline V gene. The ends were cut back, 2 bases at V and 7 bases at J, with 12 bases in the middle. This CDR3 has 14 amino acids. The CDR3 here is CAISERQGLQPQHF. CDR3 DNA: TGTGCCATCAGTGAGCGCCAGGGGCTCCAGCCCCAGCATTTT.

This rearrangement joins TRBV6-5 to TRBJ1-5; tentatively, D is TRBD1 (6 bases). Germline lookup yields CDR1 MNHEY and CDR2 SVGAGI. CDR3 length equals 14 residues. V gave up 2 bases and J gave up 7 bases, with 12 bases separating them. CDR3 residues: CASSYGGRGQPQHF. The CDR3 nucleotides are TGTGCCAGCAGTTACGGTGGCAGGGGCCAGCCCCAGCATTTT.

The genes are TRBV7-2 and TRBJ1-1; 7 nucleotides match TRBD1. V lost 5 bases, J lost 0 bases, and 6 bases stayed unmatched. The CDR3 is made up of 15 amino acids. The V gene's germline CDR1 is SGHTA and CDR2 FQGNSA. The CDR3 spells CASSKRQGVNTEAFF. The DNA for the CDR3 is TGTGCCAGCAGCAAGCGACAGGGAGTGAACACTGAAGCTTTCTTT.

V is TRBV5-1 and J is TRBJ1-2; possible D gene TRBD1, 5 bases. The CDR3 loop spans 13 amino acids. Deletions cut 4 bases from V and 3 bases from J, with 10 bases between. CDR1 is SGHRS and CDR2 is YFSETQ in the germline V gene. Written as DNA, the CDR3 is TGCGCCAGCAGCCCCGACAGCCACTATGGCTACACCTTC. It translates to CASSPDSHYGYTF.

In this sample, this clone turned up once. The chain carries TRBV6-1 and TRBJ1-5, with 9 nucleotides matching TRBD1. V dropped 4 bases and J dropped 2; count of bases not matched to a gene: 9. CDR3 length equals 17 residues. CDR1 is MNHNS and CDR2 is SASEGT in the germline V gene. CDR3 amino acids: CASSVGQGLGGNQPQHF. The CDR3 coding sequence is TGTGCCAGCAGTGTAGGACAGGGGTTAGGGGGCAATCAGCCCCAGCATTTT.

The gene calls are TRBV18 and TRBJ2-1, with 8 bases that match TRBD1. J lost 2 bases, V lost 6 bases, and 12 bases had no gene match. The germline V gene has CDR1 KGHSH and CDR2 LQKENI. The CDR3 is made up of 17 amino acids. CDR3 sequence reads: CASSWTAGTGAYNEQFF. CDR3 sequence (DNA): TGTGCCAGCTCTTGGACCGCCGGGACAGGAGCCTACAATGAGCAGTTCTTC. The full variable domain, with the rest looked up from reference TRBV18 and TRBJ2-1, is NAGVMQNPRHLVRRRGQEARLRCSPMKGHSHVYWYRQLPEEGLKFMVYLQKENIIDESGMPKERFSAEFPKEGPSILRIQQVVRGDSAAYFCASSWTAGTGAYNEQFFGPGTRLTVL.

The chain combines TRBV5-4 with TRBJ2-4, with 7 bases aligning to TRBD1. The ends lost 0 bases at V and 4 bases at J; junction bases unmatched: 10. Germline CDR1 and CDR2: SGHNT and YYREEE (reference sequence). CDR3 size: 17 residues. DNA of the CDR3: TGTGCCAGCAGCTTGGCGGGATTCGGGACAGAGAAAAACATTCAGTACTTC. Translating gives CASSLAGFGTEKNIQYF.

This chain uses TRBV3-1 (or the pseudogene TRBV3-2) with TRBJ2-5; TRBD2 aligns across 9 bases. The CDR3 extends over 16 amino acids. Germline V gene data show CDR1 as LGHDT and CDR2 as YNNKEL (reference sequence). V dropped 4 bases and J dropped 5; count of bases not matched to a gene: 11. CDR3 DNA: TGTGCCAGCAGCCGAAGGCCGGGACTAGCCGGGGAGACCCAGTACTTC. It codes for CASSRRPGLAGETQYF.

The V and J genes are TRBV10-3 and TRBJ1-2; 12 bases match TRBD1. The J segment lost 7 bases and the V segment lost 6 bases, leaving 6 bases of the junction unmatched. The germline CDR1 and CDR2 sequences are ENHRY and SYGVKD. This CDR3 region has 14 residues. The CDR3 is CAIRGTGGEVGYTF. DNA of the CDR3: TGTGCCATCAGGGGGACAGGGGGCGAGGTTGGCTACACCTTC.

This rearrangement joins TRBV14 to TRBJ2-3; TRBD1 might be the D (6 bases). Trimming removed 3 bases at V and 4 bases at J, with 8 bases between. CDR1 is SGHDN, CDR2 FVKESK, per germline. The CDR3 covers 13 residues. The CDR3 protein is CASSHDRPDTQYF. For the CDR3, the DNA is TGTGCCAGCAGCCACGACAGGCCAGATACGCAGTATTTT.